The sequence of this T cell receptor beta chain was determined in a study of tissue T cells after allogeneic stem cell transplantation. Comment on this clone: One end of the junction is discordant with germline, which a read error may explain. Gene labels here are mouse ones.

Sample time point: mouse harvest day 7 after allogeneic transplant. Mouse grafts combined 10^7 T-cell-depleted bone marrow cells with 10^6 splenic CD5+ T cells. Assay: immunoSEQ multiplex PCR; the TCRdb copy retains only in-frame clones and omits some. The sample consists of around 7,600 clones, 40% to 55% of them appearing once. The TCR was taken from a female BALB/c mouse given C57BL/6 T cells with graft-versus-host disease after an allogeneic hematopoietic cell transplant. Sequences were obtained from gut tissue.

CDR3 in amino acids: CAGSNQGSEQYF. CDR3 DNA (partial): TGTGCAGGCAGCAATCAGGGTAGCGAACAGTAC. V gene TRBV16 combines with J gene TRBJ2-7, with D perhaps matching TRBD1 (5 bases). The DNA ends 1 residue before the CDR3 does, and the rest of the CDR3 is filled in from the germline J gene. Per the germline V gene, CDR1 is SGHSA and CDR2 is FRNQAP. This CDR3 has 12 amino acids.